This T cell receptor (beta chain) was sequenced in a study of Tregs in tolerant kidney transplant recipients. Whole-study results and caveats: Validation in larger populations is needed because few patients were studied.

The CDR3 spans 16 residues. Deletions cut 5 bases from V and 6 bases from J, with 17 bases between. Germline values: CDR1 SEHNR, CDR2 FQNEAQ (reference sequence). Assay used: immunoSEQ multiplex PCR; TCRdb lists only in-frame clones, some missing. The table has roughly 64,000 clones, around 87% seen once. This clone was seen a few times. Its target is not known. Recipients received nonmyeloablative bone marrow transplants from related graft donors, with transient mixed chimerism. The J gene is TRBJ1-6, the V gene TRBV7-9, with D possibly being TRBD1 (5 bases). The sequenced sample was CD4+ T cells from blood (PBMCs), obtained 6 months after the transplant. The receptor's source is a human patient who received a combined kidney and bone marrow transplant. The graft donor may be the source of some T cells. The CDR3: CASSGGAETSNSPLHF. The DNA for the CDR3 is TGTGCCAGCAGCGGAGGGGCCGAAACCTCTAATTCACCCCTCCACTTT.